This T cell receptor (beta chain) was observed in a study of CD8 T cells in ankylosing spondylitis. Study-level results: Reportedly, matched ankylosing spondylitis synovial fluid was significantly enriched for disease-linked clones. CD8+ cells made up the disease-linked clones, which were relatively rare in peripheral blood.

TCRdb processed the 5' RACE reads anew with MiXCR; each CDR3 protein has one entry. Of about 340,000 distinct CDR3 sequences in the sample, approximately 15% were seen once. With 2 bases removed from V and 4 bases from J, the gap between germline ends came to 6 bases. The germline V gene encodes CDR1 SGHDT and CDR2 YYEEEE. The CDR3 consists of 13 residues. This clonotype was seen repeatedly, ten times or more. The antigen remains unidentified. The V call is TRBV5-6, the J call TRBJ2-2; the D is unclear. This receptor was taken from a male donor with ankylosing spondylitis or in good health (not recorded which). Sample: blood, either unsorted or a sorted T cell fraction (not recorded which). CDR3: CASSLRATGELFF. The CDR3 region has the DNA TGTGCCAGCAGCTTAAGGGCCACCGGGGAGCTGTTTTTT.